This TCR beta chain was sequenced during a study of monozygotic twins with inflammatory bowel disease. TCRdb reprocessed the 5' RACE reads, keeping one entry per CDR3 protein, no DNA. The sample has approximately 330,000 distinct CDR3 sequences, and its top ten clones hold 2% to 2.5%. Germline V lookup: CDR1 MNHNS, CDR2 SASEGT. The CDR3 has 19 residues. The J gene is TRBJ2-6, the V gene TRBV6-1; with no DNA, the TCRdb D assignment of TRBD1 cannot be verified. What was sequenced was blood. This sequence was found in a human donor with ulcerative colitis or Crohn's disease, or a healthy co-twin of an affected twin (not recorded which). The CDR3 reads CASSELPDRLSSGANVLTF.